The rows below give T cell receptor beta chains drawn from one sample of a study of T-cell memory formation after mild COVID-19. TCRdb fed the 5' RACE reads into MiXCR, producing one record per CDR3 protein. The sample consists of 200,000 to 250,000 distinct CDR3 sequences, 9% to 10% of them appearing once. Sequences were obtained from PBMCs or a T cell subset sorted from them (not recorded which). The receptors were gathered from a man younger than 35 who had mild COVID-19 (a few samples of this study predate the infection). Cell type and time point are not known. CDR3s leave out the opening cysteine and the closing phenylalanine or tryptophan.

J gene: TRBJ2-1; CDR3 length: 13; V gene: TRBV9; CDR3 protein: ASSARQGEGDEQF
J gene: TRBJ2-3; CDR3 length: 10; V gene: TRBV6-2/TRBV6-3; CDR3 protein: ASSFVGSTQY
J gene: TRBJ2-3; CDR3 length: 10; V gene: TRBV27; CDR3 protein: ASKGTTDTQY
J gene: TRBJ1-2; CDR3 length: 10; V gene: TRBV9; CDR3 protein: ASSPTGDPYT
J gene: TRBJ2-1; CDR3 length: 15; V gene: TRBV12-3/TRBV12-4; CDR3 protein: ASSPDGAGAEGNEQF
J gene: TRBJ2-2; CDR3 length: 12; V gene: TRBV29-1; CDR3 protein: SANRGVNTGELF
J gene: TRBJ2-1; CDR3 length: 13; V gene: TRBV20-1; CDR3 protein: SARDRSGGYNEQF
J gene: TRBJ2-5; CDR3 length: 13; V gene: TRBV5-1; CDR3 protein: ASSLEIAGQETQY
J gene: TRBJ2-1; CDR3 length: 16; V gene: TRBV9; CDR3 protein: ASSPSAGMRGNDNEQF
J gene: TRBJ2-5; CDR3 length: 12; V gene: TRBV6-5; CDR3 protein: ASSSDSSSETQY
J gene: TRBJ2-2; CDR3 length: 16; V gene: TRBV4-3; CDR3 protein: ASSQDPAGTSNTGELF
J gene: TRBJ2-2; CDR3 length: 15; V gene: TRBV5-6; CDR3 protein: ASSLAGQGASNGELF
J gene: TRBJ2-5; CDR3 length: 12; V gene: TRBV5-1; CDR3 protein: ASGASAWGETQY
J gene: TRBJ1-1; CDR3 length: 13; V gene: TRBV4-2; CDR3 protein: ASSQRGSMNTEAF
J gene: TRBJ2-3; CDR3 length: 13; V gene: TRBV6-2/TRBV6-3; CDR3 protein: ASSYGPGVADTQY
J gene: TRBJ2-3; CDR3 length: 13; V gene: TRBV5-1; CDR3 protein: ASSWAGGVTDTQY
J gene: TRBJ1-5; CDR3 length: 11; V gene: TRBV28; CDR3 protein: ASSFRTGQPQH
J gene: TRBJ2-7; CDR3 length: 15; V gene: TRBV27; CDR3 protein: ASSLRYEGARSYEQY
J gene: TRBJ2-5; CDR3 length: 12; V gene: TRBV20-1; CDR3 protein: SALTGYREETQY
J gene: TRBJ1-6; CDR3 length: 11; V gene: TRBV7-9; CDR3 protein: ASERGSGSPLH
J gene: TRBJ2-1; CDR3 length: 11; V gene: TRBV7-2; CDR3 protein: ASSPRRYNEQF
J gene: TRBJ2-1; CDR3 length: 14; V gene: TRBV24-1; CDR3 protein: ATSDFGGAGYNEQF
J gene: TRBJ2-1; CDR3 length: 12; V gene: TRBV20-1; CDR3 protein: SAPRGSSYNEQV
J gene: TRBJ2-3; CDR3 length: 9; V gene: TRBV7-2; CDR3 protein: ASKNGDTQY
J gene: TRBJ1-4; CDR3 length: 10; V gene: TRBV7-2; CDR3 protein: ASSFGDAKLF
J gene: TRBJ1-6; CDR3 length: 13; V gene: TRBV6-5; CDR3 protein: ASSYSVQGWSPLH
J gene: TRBJ2-5; CDR3 length: 14; V gene: TRBV4-2; CDR3 protein: ASSQEAGGTEETQY
J gene: TRBJ1-2; CDR3 length: 11; V gene: TRBV2; CDR3 protein: AGSAGTGDGYT
J gene: TRBJ1-6; CDR3 length: 11; V gene: TRBV12-3/TRBV12-4; CDR3 protein: ATSYQGPTPLH
J gene: TRBJ1-1; CDR3 length: 12; V gene: TRBV4-1; CDR3 protein: ASSQRGANTEAF
J gene: TRBJ2-7; CDR3 length: 13; V gene: TRBV6-5; CDR3 protein: ASRLGLAGYYEQY
J gene: TRBJ1-5; CDR3 length: 13; V gene: TRBV6-5; CDR3 protein: ASRRRDRGDQPQH
J gene: TRBJ1-3; CDR3 length: 13; V gene: TRBV6-5; CDR3 protein: ASSYRPEPGNTIY
J gene: TRBJ2-2; CDR3 length: 12; V gene: TRBV28; CDR3 protein: ASSSTGGPGELF
J gene: TRBJ2-3; CDR3 length: 16; V gene: TRBV6-2/TRBV6-3; CDR3 protein: ASSYHGSTGRRTDTQY
J gene: TRBJ2-1; CDR3 length: 11; V gene: TRBV7-9; CDR3 protein: ASSLAGGHEQF
J gene: TRBJ1-2; CDR3 length: 16; V gene: TRBV4-3; CDR3 protein: ASSQTTGAIKANYGYT
J gene: TRBJ1-1; CDR3 length: 10; V gene: TRBV5-6; CDR3 protein: ASSLLLTEAF
J gene: TRBJ1-1; CDR3 length: 12; V gene: TRBV12-3/TRBV12-4; CDR3 protein: ASSPSGGNTEAF
J gene: TRBJ1-6; CDR3 length: 15; V gene: TRBV5-5; CDR3 protein: ASSDGQQSSYNSPLH
J gene: TRBJ2-3; CDR3 length: 13; V gene: TRBV12-3/TRBV12-4; CDR3 protein: ASSFWSLHTDTQY
J gene: TRBJ2-3; CDR3 length: 14; V gene: TRBV27; CDR3 protein: ASSLRSVHGTDTQY
J gene: TRBJ1-4; CDR3 length: 11; V gene: TRBV12-3/TRBV12-4; CDR3 protein: ASRIGGREKLF
J gene: TRBJ1-5; CDR3 length: 12; V gene: TRBV16; CDR3 protein: ASSQRQPNQPQH
J gene: TRBJ1-6; CDR3 length: 14; V gene: TRBV4-3; CDR3 protein: ASSQNPSGANSPLH
J gene: TRBJ2-1; CDR3 length: 14; V gene: TRBV5-1; CDR3 protein: ASSLPRGGTDNEQF
J gene: TRBJ2-5; CDR3 length: 12; V gene: TRBV5-1; CDR3 protein: ASSNPGLQETQY
J gene: TRBJ1-2; CDR3 length: 12; V gene: TRBV3-1; CDR3 protein: ASSQTDRAYGYT
J gene: TRBJ1-5; CDR3 length: 11; V gene: TRBV15; CDR3 protein: ATSRVRAGPQH
J gene: TRBJ2-5; CDR3 length: 13; V gene: TRBV7-2; CDR3 protein: ASSLARLAGETQY
J gene: TRBJ1-5; CDR3 length: 10; V gene: TRBV12-3/TRBV12-4; CDR3 protein: ASSFSNQPQH
J gene: TRBJ2-2; CDR3 length: 10; V gene: TRBV7-2; CDR3 protein: ASSPYTGELF
J gene: TRBJ2-1; CDR3 length: 13; V gene: TRBV5-1; CDR3 protein: ASSLGLDNYNEQF
J gene: TRBJ2-4; CDR3 length: 10; V gene: TRBV30; CDR3 protein: AWTTGNNIQY